Given below is one T cell receptor (beta chain) in context. The germline V gene has CDR1 KGHSH and CDR2 LQKENI. The CDR3 totals 16 residues. V lost 3 bases to trimming and J lost 0 bases, with 12 bases between them. Primers included in the PCR were 60 Vbeta and 13 Jbeta primers. Clones were sequenced by immunoSEQ multiplex PCR, and TCRdb holds only the in-frame ones, with some missing. The sample contains approximately 190,000 clones, about 13% of which appear only once. The sample is drawn from a study of cytomegalovirus exposure and HLA in healthy donors. The chain links TRBV18 to TRBJ1-3; the D is unclear. The TCR was taken from a man aged 45-65 years in good health and CMV-seropositive. The sequencing sample was made of PBMCs. CDR3 DNA sequence: TGTGCCAGCTCACCTGCTCTCGGGAGCTCTGGAAACACCATATATTTT. It specifies CASSPALGSSGNTIYF.